These 29 T cell receptor beta chains came from one sample sequenced in a study of CD8 T cells in ankylosing spondylitis. TCRdb ran MiXCR on the 5' RACE reads and lists one entry per CDR3 protein. The table lists tens of thousands of distinct CDR3 sequences, less than 3.5% of them singletons. Sequenced material: blood, either unsorted or a sorted T cell fraction (not recorded which). All receptors come from a male donor with ankylosing spondylitis or in good health (not recorded which).

This clonotype was found many times. The chain carries TRBV9 and TRBJ2-7; possibly TRBD1 for D (6 bases). Germline values: CDR1 SGDLS, CDR2 YYNGEE. The CDR3 runs to 16 residues. Trimming cost V 0 bases and J 2 bases, with 15 bases left between them. The CDR3 DNA reads as TGTGCCAGCAGCGTAGGTGGGGGCGAACAGGCCTACGAGCAGTACTTC. Translation gives CASSVGGGEQAYEQYF.

This clonotype has ten or more counts. The chain combines TRBV9 with TRBJ2-1; 12 bases agree with TRBD2. This CDR3 spans 16 amino acids. Per germline, CDR1 SGDLS and CDR2 YYNGEE. V lost 4 bases, J lost 7 bases, and 9 bases stayed unmatched. DNA of the CDR3: TGTGCCAGCAGCCCCCCGGGACTAGCGGGCCGGAATGAGCAGTTCTTC. Translating gives CASSPPGLAGRNEQFF.

This clonotype has a count of ten or more. This sequence joins TRBV9 and TRBJ2-7, with D perhaps assigned TRBD1 or TRBD2 (5 bases each). Germline lookup yields CDR1 SGDLS and CDR2 YYNGEE. This CDR3 comprises 14 residues. V was shortened by 4 bases and J by 0 bases, with 11 bases between the two germline ends. The CDR3 here is CASSPGTSSYEQYF. In DNA form, the CDR3 reads TGTGCCAGCAGCCCCGGGACGTCCTCCTACGAGCAGTACTTC.

This clonotype was recorded many times. This sequence joins TRBV9 and TRBJ2-7; no firm D call. CDR1 and CDR2 (germline): SGDLS, YYNGEE. The V and J ends lost 0 bases and 2 bases respectively, with 12 bases between them. This CDR3 is built from 15 residues. CDR3: CASSVDSPSTYEQYF. Written as DNA, the CDR3 is TGTGCCAGCAGCGTAGACAGCCCCTCAACCTACGAGCAGTACTTC.

This clonotype has ten or more counts. V gene TRBV9 combines with J gene TRBJ2-2; 8 bases are shared with TRBD2. Losses at the gene ends were 1 base for V and 1 base for J; bases not matched to a gene: 3. The CDR3 spans 16 residues. Germline V lookup: CDR1 SGDLS, CDR2 YYNGEE. CDR3 sequence (DNA): TGTGCCAGCAGCGTAACGAGCGGGAGGAACACCGGGGAGCTGTTTTTT. Amino acid sequence: CASSVTSGRNTGELFF.

This clonotype was seen repeatedly, ten times or more. This chain connects TRBV9 to TRBJ2-2; D ambiguous. V was trimmed by 3 bases and J by 0 bases, leaving 6 bases between them. This CDR3 has 14 amino acids. Per germline, CDR1 SGDLS and CDR2 YYNGEE. CDR3 loop: CASSAAANTGELFF. The CDR3 DNA reads as TGTGCCAGCAGCGCCGCTGCGAACACCGGGGAGCTGTTTTTT.

At least ten counts were recorded for this clonotype. The CDR3 DNA sequence: TGTGCCAGCAGCGCGGGGACCACCACCGGGGAGCTGTTTTTT. Translated: CASSAGTTTGELFF. J is TRBJ2-2 and V is TRBV9; possibly TRBD1 or TRBD2 for D (5 bases each). The CDR3 runs 14 residues. V lost 3 bases, J lost 4 bases, and 10 bases lay in between. Germline CDR1 reads SGDLS; CDR2 reads YYNGEE.

A few counts support this clonotype. A much larger clone sits a single nucleotide away, making a read error possible. The chain uses TRBV9 and TRBJ1-3; D is ambiguous. The CDR3 runs to 12 residues. Germline CDR1 and CDR2: SGDLS and YYNGEE. CDR3 residues: CASSPQGNTISF. The CDR3 region has the DNA TGTGCCAGCAGCCCCCAAGGAAACACCATATCTTTT.

This clonotype was seen only a few times. This chain links TRBV9 with TRBJ2-7, with no clear D. The CDR3 sequence is 15 residues long. Looked up from germline, CDR1 is SGDLS and CDR2 is YYNGEE. Deletions cut 3 bases from V and 0 bases from J, with 13 bases between. The CDR3, as DNA: TGTGCCAGCAGCGCCGGACCTCCGAACTCCTACGAGCAGTACTTC. It encodes CASSAGPPNSYEQYF.

This clonotype was seen ten or more times. The chain recombines TRBV9 with TRBJ2-1; 8 bases map to TRBD2. From germline, CDR1 is SGDLS and CDR2 YYNGEE. The CDR3 runs to 16 residues. V trimming: 3 bases; J trimming: 5 bases; junction bases outside the gene matches: 10. Written as DNA, the CDR3 is TGTGCCAGCAGCGCAGTGGGGGCAGCGGGAGACAATGAGCAGTTCTTC. This translates into CASSAVGAAGDNEQFF. The entire variable domain, with the rest obtained from reference TRBV9 and TRBJ2-1, is as follows: DSGVTQTPKHLITATGQRVTLRCSPRSGDLSVYWYQQSLDQGLQFLIQYYNGEERAKGNILERFSAQQFPDLHSELNLSSLELGDSALYFCASSAVGAAGDNEQFFGPGTRLTVL.

This clonotype has at least ten counts. The rearrangement joins TRBV9 to TRBJ2-2; TRBD2 agrees at 9 bases. J gave up 4 bases and V 3 bases, and 16 bases lay outside the gene matches. The V gene's germline CDR1 is SGDLS and CDR2 YYNGEE. The CDR3 is 19 amino acids. The CDR3 nucleotides are TGTGCCAGCAGCGGAACCGCGGGAGGGCCTAAAGTTAGCACCGGGGAGCTGTTTTTT. This codes for CASSGTAGGPKVSTGELFF. Full variable domain (outside the CDR3, taken from reference TRBV9 and TRBJ2-2): DSGVTQTPKHLITATGQRVTLRCSPRSGDLSVYWYQQSLDQGLQFLIQYYNGEERAKGNILERFSAQQFPDLHSELNLSSLELGDSALYFCASSGTAGGPKVSTGELFFGEGSRLTVL.

This clonotype has ten or more counts. This sequence joins TRBV9 and TRBJ2-7; 10 positions match TRBD2. Germline V lookup: CDR1 SGDLS, CDR2 YYNGEE. The CDR3 runs to 16 residues. V lost 0 bases to trimming and J lost 3 bases; unmatched junction nucleotides: 6. CDR3 nucleotides: TGTGCCAGCAGCGTAGGGTGGACTAGCGGTCTCTACGAGCAGTACTTC. Translating gives CASSVGWTSGLYEQYF. Full variable domain (rest looked up from reference TRBV9 and TRBJ2-7): DSGVTQTPKHLITATGQRVTLRCSPRSGDLSVYWYQQSLDQGLQFLIQYYNGEERAKGNILERFSAQQFPDLHSELNLSSLELGDSALYFCASSVGWTSGLYEQYFGPGTRLTVT.

This clonotype was seen ten or more times. This chain joins TRBV9 and TRBJ2-5, with 13 bases lining up with TRBD2. The germline gives CDR1 SGDLS, CDR2 YYNGEE. The ends lost 0 bases at V and 5 bases at J; junction bases unmatched: 13. This CDR3 has 19 amino acids. The CDR3 is CASSVGTSGSLRSVETQYF. The CDR3 DNA reads as TGTGCCAGCAGCGTAGGGACTAGCGGGAGTTTAAGATCGGTGGAGACCCAGTACTTC.

This clonotype came up many times. J is TRBJ2-7 and V is TRBV9; D remains ambiguous. CDR3 length: 14 amino acids. The V gene's germline CDR1 is SGDLS and CDR2 YYNGEE. With 0 bases removed from V and 2 bases from J, the gap between germline ends came to 9 bases. In DNA, the CDR3 is TGTGCCAGCAGCGTAGGTCCCAAGACCTACGAGCAGTACTTC. The encoded protein is CASSVGPKTYEQYF.

Ten or more counts support this clonotype. The J gene is TRBJ2-1, the V gene TRBV9; D call uncertain. Looked up from germline, CDR1 is SGDLS and CDR2 is YYNGEE. This CDR3 region has 13 residues. With 5 bases removed from V and 10 bases from J, the gap between germline ends came to 16 bases. The CDR3 loop is CASSDRAGREQFF. The DNA of the CDR3 is TGTGCCAGCAGTGACCGGGCAGGCCGGGAGCAGTTCTTC.

Ten or more counts support this clonotype. This chain uses TRBV9 with TRBJ2-1; 10 nucleotides match TRBD2. Germline CDR1 SGDLS, CDR2 YYNGEE. The CDR3 runs 12 residues. V shed 4 bases and J 10 bases; nucleotides not matched to a gene: 2. The CDR3 reads CASSPGLAEQFF. CDR3 DNA sequence: TGTGCCAGCAGCCCGGGACTAGCGGAGCAGTTCTTC.

This clonotype was seen many times. The chain carries TRBV9 and TRBJ2-3, with no clear D. The ends were cut back, 4 bases at V and 0 bases at J, with 9 bases in the middle. CDR1 is SGDLS, CDR2 YYNGEE, per germline. The CDR3 runs to 14 residues. The CDR3 loop reads CASSPLTSTDTQYF. The CDR3 DNA reads as TGTGCCAGCAGCCCACTGACCAGCACAGATACGCAGTATTTT. Full variable domain (rest looked up from reference TRBV9 and TRBJ2-3): DSGVTQTPKHLITATGQRVTLRCSPRSGDLSVYWYQQSLDQGLQFLIQYYNGEERAKGNILERFSAQQFPDLHSELNLSSLELGDSALYFCASSPLTSTDTQYFGPGTRLTVL.

This clonotype was picked up many times. The rearrangement links TRBV9 to TRBJ2-3, with 9 bases identical to TRBD1. CDR1 and CDR2 (germline): SGDLS, YYNGEE. There are 16 residues in the CDR3. The V gene end was trimmed by 5 bases and the J gene end by 2 bases; junction bases not matched to a gene: 9. CDR3 DNA sequence: TGTGCCAGCAGTTCTGGACAGGGGCGCTACACAGATACGCAGTATTTT. This sequence encodes CASSSGQGRYTDTQYF.

This clonotype appeared many times. The chain has TRBV9 and TRBJ1-2; no clear D gene. The CDR3 consists of 14 residues. The germline CDR1 and CDR2 sequences are SGDLS and YYNGEE. The V end was cut by 0 bases, the J end by 9 bases, with 15 bases between. The CDR3 nucleotides are TGTGCCAGCAGCGTAGACGGAGCCTCCCTGAGCTACACCTTC. Translated, it gives CASSVDGASLSYTF.

This clonotype showed up many times. The chain employs TRBV9 and TRBJ1-4; TRBD1 agrees at 7 bases. The CDR3 is 13 amino acids. The V and J ends lost 3 bases and 8 bases, in that order; junction bases with no gene match: 4. Germline CDR1 and CDR2: SGDLS and YYNGEE. The CDR3 loop reads CASSAGDSEKLFF. As DNA, the CDR3 is TGTGCCAGCAGCGCCGGGGACAGCGAAAAACTGTTTTTT. Full variable domain (remainder filled in from reference TRBV9 and TRBJ1-4): DSGVTQTPKHLITATGQRVTLRCSPRSGDLSVYWYQQSLDQGLQFLIQYYNGEERAKGNILERFSAQQFPDLHSELNLSSLELGDSALYFCASSAGDSEKLFFGSGTQLSVL.

This clonotype was detected ten times or more. The rearrangement links TRBV9 to TRBJ2-3; perhaps TRBD1 as D (5 bases). The CDR3 loop spans 15 amino acids. Trimming took off 4 bases at V and 1 base at J, with 13 bases between the two ends. The germline gives CDR1 SGDLS, CDR2 YYNGEE. For the CDR3, the DNA is TGTGCCAGCAGCCCCGACAGTTTACGCACAGATACGCAGTATTTT. Protein: CASSPDSLRTDTQYF. The whole variable domain, filled in from reference TRBV9 and TRBJ2-3, reads DSGVTQTPKHLITATGQRVTLRCSPRSGDLSVYWYQQSLDQGLQFLIQYYNGEERAKGNILERFSAQQFPDLHSELNLSSLELGDSALYFCASSPDSLRTDTQYFGPGTRLTVL.

This clonotype was recorded at least ten times. This chain joins TRBV9 and TRBJ2-7; D not resolved. Germline CDR1 SGDLS, CDR2 YYNGEE. V lost 0 bases and J 3 bases, leaving 7 bases between the germline ends. This CDR3 contains 13 residues. The CDR3 nucleotides are TGTGCCAGCAGCGTAGGAGACGACTACGAGCAGTACTTC. This sequence encodes CASSVGDDYEQYF.

This clonotype was recorded many times. One end of the junction fails to match germline, which may point to a read error. The genes are TRBV9 and TRBJ2-1; D call uncertain. Per germline, CDR1 SGDLS and CDR2 YYNGEE. This CDR3 is built from 14 residues. Here the CDR3 reads CASSPSTQLPMLIF. The CDR3 coding sequence is TGTGCCAGCAGCCCTTCGACCCAACTCCCGATGCTGATCTTC.

In this sample, this clonotype turned up many times. This chain links TRBV9 with TRBJ2-2; no clear D. CDR1 is SGDLS and CDR2 is YYNGEE in the germline V gene. There are 14 residues in the CDR3. Trimming shortened V by 0 bases and J by 1 base, and 4 bases separated the two germline ends. CDR3 sequence: CASSVEGNTGELFF. The CDR3 DNA follows: TGTGCCAGCAGCGTAGAGGGGAACACCGGGGAGCTGTTTTTT.

In this sample, this clonotype is large. V gene TRBV9 combines with J gene TRBJ2-2, with D unresolved. The V and J ends lost 0 bases and 2 bases respectively, with 5 bases between them. Germline CDR1 and CDR2: SGDLS and YYNGEE. This CDR3 spans 14 amino acids. The CDR3 sequence: CASSVAVNTGELFF. In DNA form, the CDR3 reads TGTGCCAGCAGCGTAGCTGTTAACACCGGGGAGCTGTTTTTT.

This clonotype showed up many times. The rearrangement joins TRBV9 to TRBJ2-1, with 9 bases lining up with TRBD2. Germline V gene lookup returns CDR1 SGDLS and CDR2 YYNGEE. After removal of 0 bases from V and 6 bases from J, the junction contained 4 bases not matched to a gene. This CDR3 is 15 amino acids long. The CDR3 coding sequence is TGTGCCAGCAGCGTAGGGGCGGGAGGGGGCAATGAGCAGTTCTTC. Translation gives CASSVGAGGGNEQFF. The variable domain in full, completed from reference TRBV9 and TRBJ2-1, reads DSGVTQTPKHLITATGQRVTLRCSPRSGDLSVYWYQQSLDQGLQFLIQYYNGEERAKGNILERFSAQQFPDLHSELNLSSLELGDSALYFCASSVGAGGGNEQFFGPGTRLTVL.

This clonotype was counted many times. CDR3 sequence (DNA): TGTGCCAGCAGCGTCGAACCCACAGGGCTTGCGGGAGGAGCAGATACGCAGTATTTT. This gives the protein CASSVEPTGLAGGADTQYF. The V and J genes are TRBV9 and TRBJ2-3, with 8 bases identical to TRBD2. The CDR3 is 19 residues long. V shed 2 bases and J 4 bases; nucleotides not matched to a gene: 18. The germline gives CDR1 SGDLS, CDR2 YYNGEE.

Many counts were recorded for this clonotype. This chain connects TRBV9 to TRBJ2-1; 7 bases align to TRBD2. Looked up from germline, CDR1 is SGDLS and CDR2 is YYNGEE. J lost 0 bases, V lost 0 bases, and 3 bases had no gene match. The CDR3 is 16 amino acids. CDR3 sequence reads: CASSVVGGSSYNEQFF. CDR3 DNA sequence: TGTGCCAGCAGCGTAGTCGGCGGGAGCTCCTACAATGAGCAGTTCTTC.

There are many counts of this clonotype. The genes are TRBV9 and TRBJ2-7; 7 positions agree with TRBD1. V lost 0 bases to trimming and J lost 0 bases; unmatched junction nucleotides: 3. The germline gives CDR1 SGDLS, CDR2 YYNGEE. CDR3 length: 15 amino acids. The CDR3 region is CASSVGQGPSYEQYF. The CDR3 nucleotides are TGTGCCAGCAGCGTAGGACAGGGCCCCTCCTACGAGCAGTACTTC. Drawing the rest from reference TRBV9 and TRBJ2-7, the complete variable domain is DSGVTQTPKHLITATGQRVTLRCSPRSGDLSVYWYQQSLDQGLQFLIQYYNGEERAKGNILERFSAQQFPDLHSELNLSSLELGDSALYFCASSVGQGPSYEQYFGPGTRLTVT.